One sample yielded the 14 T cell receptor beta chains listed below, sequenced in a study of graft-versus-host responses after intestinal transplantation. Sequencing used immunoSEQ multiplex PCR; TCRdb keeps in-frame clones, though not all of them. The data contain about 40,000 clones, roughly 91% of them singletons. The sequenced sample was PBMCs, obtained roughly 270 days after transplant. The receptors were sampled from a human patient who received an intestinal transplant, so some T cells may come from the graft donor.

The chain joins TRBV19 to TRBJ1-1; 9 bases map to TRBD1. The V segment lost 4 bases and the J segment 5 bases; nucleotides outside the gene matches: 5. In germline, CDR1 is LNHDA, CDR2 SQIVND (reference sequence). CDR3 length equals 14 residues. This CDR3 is CASSTTGGGTEAFF. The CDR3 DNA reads TGTGCCAGTAGTACGACAGGGGGGGGAACTGAAGCTTTCTTT.

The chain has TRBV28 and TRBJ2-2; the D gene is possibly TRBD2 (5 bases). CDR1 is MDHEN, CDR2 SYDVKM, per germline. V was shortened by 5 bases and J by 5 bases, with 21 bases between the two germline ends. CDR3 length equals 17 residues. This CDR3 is CASSPSSSTSYTGELFF. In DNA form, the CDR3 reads TGTGCCAGCAGTCCATCTTCCTCTACTAGTTATACCGGGGAGCTGTTTTTT. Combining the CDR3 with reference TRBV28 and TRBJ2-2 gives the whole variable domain DVKVTQSSRYLVKRTGEKVFLECVQDMDHENMFWYRQDPGLGLRLIYFSYDVKMKEKGDIPEGYSVSREKKERFSLILESASTNQTSMYLCASSPSSSTSYTGELFFGEGSRLTVL.

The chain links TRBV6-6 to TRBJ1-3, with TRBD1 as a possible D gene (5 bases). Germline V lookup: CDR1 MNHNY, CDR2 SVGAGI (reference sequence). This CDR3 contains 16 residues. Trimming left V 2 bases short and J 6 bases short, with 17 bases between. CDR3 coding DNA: TGTGCCAGCAGTTACCCCCCAACAGGAACGGAAAACACCATATATTTT. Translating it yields CASSYPPTGTENTIYF.

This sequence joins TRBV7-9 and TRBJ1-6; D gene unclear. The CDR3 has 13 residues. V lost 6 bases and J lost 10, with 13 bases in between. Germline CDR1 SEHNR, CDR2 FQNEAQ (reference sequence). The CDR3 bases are TGTGCCAGCAGGATTGGGGTAGGGTCACCCCTCCACTTT. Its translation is CASRIGVGSPLHF.

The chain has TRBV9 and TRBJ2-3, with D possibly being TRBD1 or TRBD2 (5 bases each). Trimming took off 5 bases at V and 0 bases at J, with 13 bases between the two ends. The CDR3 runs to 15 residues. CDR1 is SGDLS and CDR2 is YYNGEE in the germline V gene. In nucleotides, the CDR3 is TGTGCCAGCAGTAACCTCCGGGACAGCACAGATACGCAGTATTTT. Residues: CASSNLRDSTDTQYF.

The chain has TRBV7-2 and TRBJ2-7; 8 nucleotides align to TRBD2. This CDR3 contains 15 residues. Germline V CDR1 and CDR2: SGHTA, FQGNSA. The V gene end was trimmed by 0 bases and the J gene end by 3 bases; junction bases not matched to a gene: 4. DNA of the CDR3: TGTGCCAGCAGCTTAGCGGGGACTAGTGGCTACGAGCAGTACTTC. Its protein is CASSLAGTSGYEQYF.

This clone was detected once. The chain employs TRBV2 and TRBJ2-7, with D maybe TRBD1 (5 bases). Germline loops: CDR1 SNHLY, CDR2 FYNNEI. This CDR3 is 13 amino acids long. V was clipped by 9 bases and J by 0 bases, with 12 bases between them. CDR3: CASQQDLSYEQYF. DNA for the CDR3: TGTGCCAGTCAACAGGATCTCTCCTACGAGCAGTACTTC.

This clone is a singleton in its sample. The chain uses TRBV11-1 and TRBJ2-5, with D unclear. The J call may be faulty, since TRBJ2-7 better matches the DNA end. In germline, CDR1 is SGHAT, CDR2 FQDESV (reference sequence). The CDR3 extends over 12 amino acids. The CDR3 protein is CASSLSVYEQYF. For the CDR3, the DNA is TGTGCCAGCAGCTTATCAGTTTACGAGCAGTACTTC.

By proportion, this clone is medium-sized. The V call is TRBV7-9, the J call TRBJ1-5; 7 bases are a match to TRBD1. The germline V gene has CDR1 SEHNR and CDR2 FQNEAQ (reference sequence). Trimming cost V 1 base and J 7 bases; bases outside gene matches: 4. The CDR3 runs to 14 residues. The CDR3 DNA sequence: TGTGCCAGCAGCTTAGGACAGGGTGGACAGCCCCAGCATTTT. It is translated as CASSLGQGGQPQHF.

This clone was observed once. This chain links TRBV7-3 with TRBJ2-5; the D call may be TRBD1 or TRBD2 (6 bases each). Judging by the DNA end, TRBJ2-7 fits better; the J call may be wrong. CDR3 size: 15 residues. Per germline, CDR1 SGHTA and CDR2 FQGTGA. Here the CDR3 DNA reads TGTGCCAGCAGCTGTCCCGGGGGCGAGGGCTACGAGCAGTACTTC. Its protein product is CASSCPGGEGYEQYF.

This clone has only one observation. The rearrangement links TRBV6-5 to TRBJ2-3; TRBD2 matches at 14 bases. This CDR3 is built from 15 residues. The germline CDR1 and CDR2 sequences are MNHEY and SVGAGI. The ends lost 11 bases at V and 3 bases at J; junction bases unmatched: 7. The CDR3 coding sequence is TGTGCCCGAAAGACTAGCGGGGGGGAAACAGATACGCAGTATTTT. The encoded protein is CARKTSGGETDTQYF.

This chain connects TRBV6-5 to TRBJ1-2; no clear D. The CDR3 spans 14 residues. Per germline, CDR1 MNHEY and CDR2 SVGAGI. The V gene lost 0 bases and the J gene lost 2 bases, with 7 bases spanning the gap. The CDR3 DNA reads TGTGCCAGCAGTTACTCGTCGAGAAACTATGGCTACACCTTC. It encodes CASSYSSRNYGYTF.

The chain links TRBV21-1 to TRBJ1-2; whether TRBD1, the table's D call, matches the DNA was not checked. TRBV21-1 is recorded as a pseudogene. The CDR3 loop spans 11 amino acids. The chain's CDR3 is CASSIIQGYTF. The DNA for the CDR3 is TGTGCCAGCAGCATAATACAAGGCTACACCTTC.

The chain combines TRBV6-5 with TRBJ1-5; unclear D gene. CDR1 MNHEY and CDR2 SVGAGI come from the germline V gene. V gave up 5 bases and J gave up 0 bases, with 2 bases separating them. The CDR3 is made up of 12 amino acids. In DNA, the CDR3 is TGTGCCAGCAGTAATAGCAATCAGCCCCAGCATTTT. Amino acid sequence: CASSNSNQPQHF.